This entry lists 2 T cell receptor beta chains sequenced from one sample in a study of blood T cell repertoires in COVID-19. The data were produced by immunoSEQ multiplex PCR, yet TCRdb's version contains in-frame clones alone and is incomplete. The table lists 40,000 to 50,000 clones, about 83% of them singletons, with roughly 40% in the top ten. The sequenced material came from peripheral blood. Every receptor here comes from a woman over 75 with acute or convalescent COVID-19.

In nucleotides, the CDR3 is TGTGCCAGCAGTTCGTACACTGAAGCTTTCTTT. This sequence encodes CASSSYTEAFF. The chain uses TRBV12-3 or TRBV12-4 and TRBJ1-1; D unresolved. The CDR3 is 11 residues long. The germline V and J ends were trimmed by 4 bases and 3 bases, with 3 bases remaining between them.

This chain links TRBV3-1 (or the pseudogene TRBV3-2) with TRBJ1-2, with TRBD1 matching over 10 bases. Germline-derived CDR1 and CDR2 are LGHDT and YNNKEL (reference sequence). This CDR3 is built from 15 residues. V was clipped by 1 base and J by 5 bases; unmatched bases: 4. The CDR3 coding sequence is TGTGCCAGCAGCCAAGGACAGGGGGCAGGGTATGGCTACACCTTC. It yields the protein CASSQGQGAGYGYTF.